This T cell receptor (beta chain) came from a study of blood T cell repertoires in COVID-19. Looking at the study overall: Researchers got acute and convalescent COVID-19 samples from the United States, Italy and Spain. PBMCs, B-cell-depleted T cells, or T cells provided the cDNA or gDNA that made up the material.

Authors' analysis steps: Nucleated cell counts were estimated from reference gene primer amplification. TCRdb's table, derived via immunoSEQ multiplex PCR, lists solely in-frame clones and lacks some. D and trimming come from the DNA, and the V and J calls and clone size come from that table. In the table there are around 230,000 clones, about nine tenths of which are singletons. The sequence derives from a woman in her twenties or thirties with acute COVID-19. What was sequenced was PBMCs or T cells enriched from blood (not recorded which).

The CDR3, as DNA: TGTGCCAGCAGCGTAGTGGCTAGGGGGACCCAGTACTTC. It yields the protein CASSVVARGTQYF. The rearrangement uses TRBV9 and TRBJ2-5, with D possibly matching TRBD1 (5 bases). From germline, CDR1 is SGDLS and CDR2 YYNGEE. V was trimmed by 0 bases and J by 7 bases, leaving 10 bases between them. This CDR3 is built from 13 residues.